The 10 T cell receptor beta chains given below trace back to one sample, sequenced in a study of T cells in localized non-small cell lung cancer. Assay: immunoSEQ multiplex PCR; the TCRdb copy retains only in-frame clones and omits some. The sample consists of under 40,000 clones, 85% to 90% of them appearing once. The material was peripheral blood, obtained before any cancer treatment. Receptors were obtained from a male donor at least 60 years old with stage III lung adenocarcinoma.

CDR3 sequence: CASSIVGMSNQPQHF. CDR3 bases: TGTGCCAGTAGTATAGTGGGTATGAGCAATCAGCCCCAGCATTTT. The chain couples TRBV19 to TRBJ1-5, with D hard to call. Looked up from germline, CDR1 is LNHDA and CDR2 is SQIVND (reference sequence). CDR3 length: 15 amino acids. The V gene lost 1 base and the J gene lost 1 base, with 8 bases spanning the gap.

The chain links TRBV6-1 to TRBJ2-1; no definite D call. Looked up from germline, CDR1 is MNHNS and CDR2 is SASEGT. CDR3 length equals 15 residues. Trimming cost V 2 bases and J 4 bases, with 12 bases left between them. The CDR3 DNA reads TGTGCCAGCAGTGAATTTGGGATAGGATACAATGAGCAGTTCTTC. Its protein product is CASSEFGIGYNEQFF.

The chain employs TRBV28 and TRBJ1-1, with D uncertain. Germline CDR1 and CDR2: MDHEN and SYDVKM. V shed 2 bases and J shed 0 bases, with 7 bases lying between them. There are 14 residues in the CDR3. The CDR3 coding sequence is TGTGCCAGCAGTTTAAGGGAAATGAACACTGAAGCTTTCTTT. The encoded protein is CASSLREMNTEAFF. Full variable domain (remainder filled in from reference TRBV28 and TRBJ1-1): DVKVTQSSRYLVKRTGEKVFLECVQDMDHENMFWYRQDPGLGLRLIYFSYDVKMKEKGDIPEGYSVSREKKERFSLILESASTNQTSMYLCASSLREMNTEAFFGQGTRLTVV.

CDR3 sequence reads: CASSIGQGHNYGYTF. The CDR3 bases are TGTGCCAGTAGTATTGGACAGGGCCATAACTATGGCTACACCTTC. The chain joins TRBV19 to TRBJ1-2, with 8 nucleotides matching TRBD1. From germline, CDR1 is LNHDA and CDR2 SQIVND (reference sequence). The V gene end was trimmed by 3 bases and the J gene end by 1 base; junction bases not matched to a gene: 4. This CDR3 comprises 15 residues.

V usage is TRBV5-4 and J usage is TRBJ1-6, with D possibly being TRBD1 (5 bases). Trimming removed 0 bases from V and 7 bases from J, with 11 bases in between. CDR1 and CDR2 (germline): SGHNT, YYREEE (reference sequence). This CDR3 comprises 15 residues. CDR3 bases: TGTGCCAGCAGCTTGGCAGGGCTGGGGAATTCACCCCTCCACTTT. This encodes CASSLAGLGNSPLHF.

The rearrangement joins TRBV6-5 to TRBJ2-7, with D perhaps matching TRBD2 (6 bases). This CDR3 spans 15 amino acids. CDR1 and CDR2 from the germline V gene are MNHEY and SVGAGI. The V end was cut by 5 bases, the J end by 7 bases, with 21 bases between. Here the CDR3 reads CASSLGTGLFREQYF. In DNA, the CDR3 is TGTGCCAGCAGTCTAGGGACTGGCCTTTTTCGAGAGCAGTACTTC.

The chain is built from TRBV18 and TRBJ2-6, with 11 positions matching TRBD1. The CDR3 covers 18 residues. Trimming took 0 bases from V and 4 from J; bases not matched to a gene: 5. Germline CDR1 and CDR2: KGHSH and LQKENI. Here the CDR3 reads CASSPPGTGGFGANVLTF. CDR3 nucleotide sequence: TGTGCCAGCTCACCACCCGGGACAGGGGGTTTCGGGGCCAACGTCCTGACTTTC.

The chain employs TRBV20-1 and TRBJ1-3; D is ambiguous. The CDR3 is made up of 11 amino acids. V shed 5 bases and J shed 3 bases, with 5 bases lying between them. Germline V CDR1 and CDR2: DFQATT, SNEGSKA (reference sequence). The CDR3 protein is CSALSGNTIYF. In DNA, the CDR3 is TGCAGTGCTCTTAGTGGAAACACCATATATTTT.

A few counts support this clone. The chain links TRBV6-1 to TRBJ2-1; D ambiguous. Looked up from germline, CDR1 is MNHNS and CDR2 is SASEGT. The CDR3 has 15 residues. V gave up 2 bases and J gave up 4 bases, with 12 bases separating them. The CDR3 DNA reads as TGTGCCAGCAGTGAACTGTGGAACGTTTACAATGAGCAGTTCTTC. It specifies CASSELWNVYNEQFF.

The chain combines TRBV5-1 with TRBJ2-2; D unclear. Deletions cut 6 bases from V and 6 bases from J, with 12 bases between. The germline V gene has CDR1 SGHRS and CDR2 YFSETQ. The CDR3 loop spans 13 amino acids. CDR3 residues: CASTTPNAGELFF. The DNA for the CDR3 is TGCGCCAGCACAACCCCTAATGCCGGGGAGCTGTTTTTT.